A selection of T cell receptor beta chains follows, all from one sample in a study of T cells in Graves' hyperthyroidism and ophthalmopathy. TCRdb called the multiplex PCR reads again in MiXCR, with one record for every CDR3 protein. The sample contains about 740,000 distinct CDR3 sequences, around 15% of which appear only once. Sequenced: blood. These receptors all stem from a woman under 30 with Graves' hyperthyroidism. Both conserved end residues are part of each CDR3. Each record gives: D gene, V gene, J gene, clone size, CDR3 protein, CDR3 DNA. D genes are given only for firm matches. The size of a clone is reported for some rows only, either as once, few or many, or as a class for expanded clones.

.	TRBV19	TRBJ2-1	.	CASSGRVNEQFF	TGTGCCAGTAGTGGCAGGGTGAATGAGCAGTTCTTC
TRBD2	TRBV7-9	TRBJ2-2	many	CASSPTSGRDTGELFF	TGTGCCAGCAGCCCGACTAGCGGGAGGGACACCGGGGAGCTGTTTTTT
.	TRBV2	TRBJ1-4	few	CASMGDLNEKLFF	TGTGCCAGCATGGGGGACCTTAATGAAAAACTGTTTTTT
.	TRBV24-1	TRBJ1-5	.	CATSRRQGPRGRLSNQPQHF	TGTGCCACCAGCAGGCGTCAGGGGCCCCGAGGGAGGTTGAGCAATCAGCCCCAGCATTTT
.	TRBV15	TRBJ1-3	many	CATSRDAIISGNTIYF	TGTGCCACCAGCAGAGATGCGATCATCTCTGGAAACACCATATATTTT
.	TRBV29-1	TRBJ2-3	few	CSVEVQTTDTQYF	TGCAGCGTTGAAGTTCAGACCACAGATACGCAGTATTTT
TRBD1	TRBV6-9	TRBJ2-7	.	CASSSTGQGAYEQYF	TGTGCCAGCAGTTCGACGGGACAGGGGGCCTACGAGCAGTACTTC
TRBD2	TRBV6-2/TRBV6-3	TRBJ2-2	few	CASSYSTSGFTGELFF	TGTGCCAGCAGTTACTCGACTAGCGGGTTCACCGGGGAGCTGTTTTTT
.	TRBV13	TRBJ1-1	few	CASSLRGLAGAFF	TGTGCCAGCAGCTTGAGGGGTCTGGCGGGAGCTTTCTTT
TRBD2	TRBV6-2/TRBV6-3	TRBJ2-1	many	CASSYGGRSEQFF	TGTGCCAGCAGTTACGGCGGGAGATCTGAGCAGTTCTTC
.	TRBV7-9	TRBJ2-5	.	CASSRYSLEETQYF	TGTGCCAGCAGTCGTTACAGCTTGGAAGAGACCCAGTACTTC
TRBD2	TRBV7-2	TRBJ2-5	many	CASSPGSRGSPYF	TGTGCCAGCAGCCCCGGGTCGCGGGGGAGTCCGTACTTC
TRBD2	TRBV7-3	TRBJ2-7	many	CASSLGGLANEQYF	TGTGCCAGCAGCTTGGGTGGACTAGCGAACGAGCAGTACTTC
TRBD2	TRBV5-1	TRBJ2-3	once	CASSLTLAAYTDTQYF	TGCGCCAGCAGCTTGACCCTAGCGGCCTACACAGATACGCAGTATTTT
.	TRBV6-2/TRBV6-3	TRBJ2-5	.	CASSYSVQGTQYF	TGTGCCAGCAGTTATTCGGTGCAGGGCACCCAGTACTTC
.	TRBV27	TRBJ2-7	many	CASSLSDGGWEQYF	TGTGCCAGCAGTTTATCGGATGGGGGATGGGAGCAGTACTTC
.	TRBV20-1	TRBJ2-3	few	CSVLNTDTQYF	TGCAGTGTCCTTAACACAGATACGCAGTATTTT
.	TRBV7-8	TRBJ1-1	.	CASSPGSMNTEAFF	TGTGCCAGCAGCCCCGGGTCCATGAACACTGAAGCTTTCTTT
TRBD1	TRBV7-9	TRBJ1-4	many	CASSPPTGLSEKLFF	TGTGCCAGCAGCCCGCCGACAGGGTTGAGTGAAAAACTGTTTTTT
TRBD1	TRBV5-1	TRBJ2-3	many	CASRLSGQHTDTQYF	TGCGCCAGCAGACTTTCGGGACAGCACACAGATACGCAGTATTTT